The rows below give T cell receptor beta chains drawn from one sample of a study of monozygotic twins with inflammatory bowel disease. From its re-call of the 5' RACE reads, TCRdb lists each CDR3 protein once, without DNA. The sample's table shows some 100,000 distinct CDR3 sequences. Sequences were obtained from blood. These receptors were collected from a human donor with ulcerative colitis or Crohn's disease, or a healthy co-twin of an affected twin (not recorded which). The CDR3 runs from the conserved cysteine through the conserved F or W. Clone size is stated in some rows and not others, as once, few, many or a class when expanded.

V gene	clone size	J gene	CDR3 protein
TRBV21-1	-	TRBJ2-7	CASSIATVSYEQYF
TRBV20-1	-	TRBJ2-1	CSAMISGGDEQFF
TRBV20-1	-	TRBJ2-3	CSAPWAGSIGSDTQYF
TRBV5-1	-	TRBJ2-7	CASSLRTDPYEQYF
TRBV5-1	-	TRBJ2-1	CASSRTSGGGNNEQFF
TRBV5-5	-	TRBJ2-2	CASSYIQGRGTGELFF
TRBV29-1	-	TRBJ1-4	CSVGPQGLANEKLFF
TRBV6-5	-	TRBJ2-3	CASSYSPGETQYF
TRBV4-1	-	TRBJ1-6	CASSQEDREYSPLHF
TRBV7-9	-	TRBJ1-1	CASSYQEDTEAFF
TRBV5-1	-	TRBJ2-1	CASSSDAGWEQFF
TRBV7-9	-	TRBJ1-3	CASSLDEARNTIYF
TRBV15	-	TRBJ2-2	CATSRDSTGELFF
TRBV5-6	medium-sized	TRBJ1-1	CASSGPGQREAFF
TRBV7-9	-	TRBJ2-7	CASSFNLGEYEQYF
TRBV3-1	-	TRBJ2-2	CASSPKGVSNTGELFF
TRBV11-3	-	TRBJ1-3	CASSLDGAGRSGNTIYF
TRBV15	-	TRBJ1-1	CATGQGGLNTEAFF
TRBV9	-	TRBJ2-1	CASSTLTSGDEQFF
TRBV19	-	TRBJ1-2	CASSIVVQGNDGYTF
TRBV20-1	-	TRBJ2-1	CSARVAGVVDEQFF
TRBV3-1	-	TRBJ2-1	CASSQGAGPGNEQFF
TRBV5-6	-	TRBJ1-1	CASSLEVGMNTEAFF
TRBV5-1	-	TRBJ2-3	CASSLGLAGSEGTDTQYF
TRBV14	-	TRBJ2-2	CASSQSGPGELFF
TRBV7-2	-	TRBJ1-4	CASSPDPSDEKLFF
TRBV18	-	TRBJ1-2	CASSPSRDDGYTF
TRBV6-5	-	TRBJ2-3	CASISPGQGGDTQYF
TRBV15	-	TRBJ2-3	CATSRDRTTDTQYF
TRBV7-3	-	TRBJ2-1	CASSLSGQGNEQFF
TRBV20-1	-	TRBJ2-7	CSASSPQRASTYEQYF
TRBV20-1	-	TRBJ2-5	CSAFSPTETQYF
TRBV5-1	-	TRBJ2-1	CASYLGLQEGNEQFF
TRBV7-2	-	TRBJ2-5	CASSLGLVVRETQYF
TRBV28	-	TRBJ1-1	CASSPRATRNTEAFF
TRBV5-4	-	TRBJ2-3	CATTEQGPDTQYF
TRBV12-3/TRBV12-4	-	TRBJ2-5	CASSSNRQDPGTQYF
TRBV15	-	TRBJ2-1	CASRLRGGDEQFF
TRBV7-9	-	TRBJ2-3	CASRNGASGITDTQYF
TRBV24-1	-	TRBJ2-2	CATRQGAVGELFF
TRBV4-1	-	TRBJ2-7	CASSQGVTFRYEQYF
TRBV29-1	-	TRBJ1-5	CSVRDSGSNQPQHF
TRBV4-1	-	TRBJ2-3	CASSQSKGRGRDTQYF
TRBV12-3/TRBV12-4	-	TRBJ2-1	CASSLAAIAGENNEQFF
TRBV7-2	-	TRBJ2-7	CASSRSSGSSYEQYF
TRBV20-1	-	TRBJ1-4	CSARYTGTGNEKLFF
TRBV5-1	-	TRBJ1-5	CASSLSGTGEEQPQHF
TRBV5-1	-	TRBJ2-5	CASNPLAGEETQYF
TRBV6-2/TRBV6-3	-	TRBJ1-2	CASSLRNYGYTF
TRBV7-2	-	TRBJ2-1	CASSSRGQVYNEQFF
TRBV3-1	-	TRBJ1-6	CASRYGTAQQALHF
TRBV5-1	-	TRBJ2-3	CASTPDGSDTQYF
TRBV7-6	-	TRBJ2-7	CASSPQTSGGPYEQYF